These 19 T cell receptor beta chains originate from one sample sequenced in a study of T cell clusters in autoimmune cytopenias. TRB rearrangements were amplified by touch-down multiplex PCR with mixed TRB-A/B primers. One entry per CDR3 protein, without DNA, is what TCRdb gives after re-calling the multiplex PCR reads. This listing includes about 4,900 distinct CDR3 sequences. TRB amplification used approximately 250 ng of peripheral blood genomic DNA. The specimen was peripheral blood. The origin of the receptors is a human donor with an autoimmune cytopenia or autoimmune hepatitis (not recorded which).

This clonotype counts as medium-sized by frequency. CDR3 loop: CASSHRDRGYEQYF. J is TRBJ2-7 and V is TRBV27; the D gene TCRdb calls, TRBD1, cannot be checked with no DNA. Germline CDR1 and CDR2: MNHEY and SMNVEV (reference sequence). There are 14 residues in the CDR3.

This clonotype is medium-sized by frequency. The V gene is TRBV20-1, the J gene TRBJ2-3. The CDR3 length is 15 residues. Germline values: CDR1 DFQATT, CDR2 SNEGSKA (reference sequence). This chain's CDR3 is CSAKDWRKSTDTQYF.

The gene calls are TRBV12-3 or TRBV12-4 and TRBJ2-2; TCRdb returns TRBD1, unconfirmable since there is no DNA. The CDR3 loop spans 14 amino acids. The CDR3 reads CASSGDRFTGELFF.

This chain connects TRBV6-1 to TRBJ1-4; the D call from TCRdb, TRBD1, cannot be confirmed without DNA. The CDR3 has 16 residues. CDR1 MNHNS and CDR2 SASEGT come from the germline V gene. The CDR3: CASSEAPPGGGEKLFF.

This clonotype shows up as medium-sized by frequency. The chain carries TRBV29-1 and TRBJ2-7; as DNA is missing, the TRBD1 call by TCRdb cannot be tested. This CDR3 has 14 amino acids. Germline V gives CDR1 SQVTM, CDR2 ANQGSEA. CDR3 sequence: CSVRTGSLNYEQYF.

The J gene is TRBJ1-2, the V gene TRBV4-1. CDR1 and CDR2 from the germline V gene are MGHRA and YSYEKL. The CDR3 consists of 13 residues. CDR3 residues: CASSQEGWTGYTF.

The V and J genes are TRBV4-1 and TRBJ2-5; no DNA is available, so the TRBD2 call from TCRdb remains unchecked. The CDR3 contains 16 residues. Germline lookup yields CDR1 MGHRA and CDR2 YSYEKL. The CDR3 here is CASSQAISGNQETQYF.

According to its frequency, this clonotype is medium-sized. The chain employs TRBV5-4 and TRBJ1-2; checking the TCRdb D call of TRBD1 is not possible without DNA. Germline V gene lookup returns CDR1 SGHNT and CDR2 YYREEE (reference sequence). This CDR3 is 14 amino acids long. The CDR3 protein is CASSRAGTGNGYTF.

By frequency, this clonotype registers large. The J gene is TRBJ2-5, the V gene TRBV12-5. Germline loops: CDR1 LGHNT, CDR2 FRNRAP. This CDR3 spans 14 amino acids. Here the CDR3 reads CASGLSTLGETQYF.

The rearrangement joins TRBV18 to TRBJ2-7; lacking DNA, the TRBD1 call made by TCRdb goes unchecked. The CDR3 runs 14 residues. Germline V gene sequence: CDR1 KGHSH, CDR2 LQKENI. CDR3: CASSPTTGTYEQYF.

This clonotype is labeled medium-sized based on frequency. The chain carries TRBV5-4 and TRBJ1-5. In germline, CDR1 is SGHNT, CDR2 YYREEE (reference sequence). This CDR3 is built from 13 residues. The CDR3 reads CASSLDPNQPQHF.

The chain links TRBV6-6 to TRBJ2-7; TCRdb's assignment of TRBD2 cannot be checked, as there is no DNA. The CDR3 sequence is 15 residues long. Germline lookup yields CDR1 MNHNY and CDR2 SVGAGI (reference sequence). The CDR3 loop reads CASSPGLAGLYEQYF.

This clonotype registers medium-sized by frequency. The gene calls are TRBV11-1 and TRBJ2-5; TCRdb's assignment of TRBD1 cannot be checked, as there is no DNA. The germline gives CDR1 SGHAT, CDR2 FQDESV (reference sequence). The CDR3 has 15 amino acids. The CDR3 spells CASSLAQGMSETQYF. The full variable domain, with the rest looked up from reference TRBV11-1 and TRBJ2-5, is EAEVAQSPRYKITEKSQAVAFWCDPISGHATLYWYRQILGQGPELLVQFQDESVVDDSQLPKDRFSAERLKGVDSTLKIQPAELGDSAMYLCASSLAQGMSETQYFGPGTRLLVL.

By frequency, this clonotype is medium-sized. The rearrangement uses TRBV5-5 and TRBJ2-3; absent DNA, TCRdb's TRBD2 call cannot be checked. This CDR3 spans 16 amino acids. Germline lookup yields CDR1 SGHKS and CDR2 YYEKEE (reference sequence). The CDR3 sequence: CASSLLVAGGGDTQYF.

The rearrangement uses TRBV6-1 and TRBJ1-2; TCRdb's D call, TRBD1, is unchecked because there is no DNA. CDR3 length equals 17 residues. In germline, CDR1 is MNHNS, CDR2 SASEGT. CDR3 sequence: CASRGPSTDRGNYGYTF.

Judged by frequency, this clonotype is medium-sized. The CDR3 spells CASSLRRGANTGELFF. This chain connects TRBV7-6 to TRBJ2-2; the D call from TCRdb, TRBD1, cannot be confirmed without DNA. CDR1 and CDR2 (germline): SGHVS, FNYEAQ. This CDR3 contains 16 residues.

This clonotype registers medium-sized (0.01 to 0.1%) by frequency. V gene TRBV5-1 combines with J gene TRBJ2-3; TCRdb proposes TRBD1, but this gene call is untestable without DNA. CDR1 SGHRS and CDR2 YFSETQ come from the germline V gene. This CDR3 contains 15 residues. The CDR3 region is CASSRTGSSTDTQYF.

This clonotype counts as medium-sized by frequency. J is TRBJ1-2 and V is TRBV6-6; TCRdb picks TRBD1, but there is no DNA to check that call. The CDR3 runs 13 residues. Germline V gene sequence: CDR1 MNHNY, CDR2 SVGAGI (reference sequence). The CDR3 protein is CASSFAPGPGYTF.

This clonotype is labeled large based on frequency. The genes are TRBV6-5 and TRBJ1-2; TCRdb lists TRBD1, though no DNA is available to test this call. Germline V gene sequence: CDR1 MNHEY, CDR2 SVGAGI. The CDR3 runs to 14 residues. CDR3 residues: CASSYGQGVEGYTF.